This paragraph covers one T cell receptor beta chain sequence. The same CDR3 also results from other DNA sequences found in this sample. The data were obtained in a study of T cell changes during pregnancy in multiple sclerosis. Data came from immunoSEQ multiplex PCR; TCRdb stores just in-frame clones and leaves some out. Of 25,000 to 35,000 clones listed, nearly 90% are singletons. Trimming removed 6 bases from V and 4 bases from J; junction bases left unmatched: 3. Germline lookup yields CDR1 MNHEY and CDR2 SVGAGI. The CDR3 is 14 residues long. The receptor comes from a female donor with multiple sclerosis, enrolled in a pregnancy study. The gene calls are TRBV6-5 and TRBJ2-7, with 13 positions matching TRBD2. The sequencing used CD8+ T cells from peripheral blood mononuclear cells, collected in the second trimester of pregnancy. In DNA, the CDR3 is TGTGCCAGCAGCCTGGGACTAGCGGGATACGAGCAGTACTTC. This translates into CASSLGLAGYEQYF.